The entry below describes one T cell receptor beta chain. Original analysis: Reference gene primer amplification in the assay estimated nucleated cell counts. TCRdb's copy holds only in-frame clones and misses some; the assay was immunoSEQ multiplex PCR. From that table come the V and J calls and clone size; the DNA was used to work out D and trimming. The sample shows some 100,000 clones, approximately 90% of them seen only once. Looked up from germline, CDR1 is ENHRY and CDR2 is SYGVKD. The CDR3 is 14 residues long. V gave up 6 bases and J gave up 3 bases, with 14 bases separating them. The data are from a study of blood T cell repertoires in COVID-19. Background on the study: Samples came from the United States, Italy and Spain, spanning acute and convalescent COVID-19. T cells, B-cell-depleted T cells, or PBMCs provided the cDNA or gDNA that served as material.

The source material was peripheral blood. The chain links TRBV10-3 to TRBJ1-2; possible D gene TRBD1, 5 bases. The receptor was derived from a man between 50 and 59 years old with acute or convalescent COVID-19. CDR3 sequence reads: CAISKGAVDYGYTF. DNA for the CDR3: TGTGCCATCAGCAAAGGGGCAGTCGACTATGGCTACACCTTC.